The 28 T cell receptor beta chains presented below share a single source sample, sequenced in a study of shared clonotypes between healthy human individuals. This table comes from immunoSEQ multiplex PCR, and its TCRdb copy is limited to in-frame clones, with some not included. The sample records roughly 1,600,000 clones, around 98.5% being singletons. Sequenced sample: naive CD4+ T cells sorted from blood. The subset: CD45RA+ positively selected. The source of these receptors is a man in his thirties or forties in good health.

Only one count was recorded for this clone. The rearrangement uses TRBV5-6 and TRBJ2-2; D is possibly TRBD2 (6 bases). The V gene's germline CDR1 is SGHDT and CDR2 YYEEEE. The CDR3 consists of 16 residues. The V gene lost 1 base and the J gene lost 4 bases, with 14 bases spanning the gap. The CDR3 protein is CASSLWVAAFTGELFF. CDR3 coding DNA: TGTGCCAGCAGCTTGTGGGTAGCGGCCTTCACCGGGGAGCTGTTTTTT.

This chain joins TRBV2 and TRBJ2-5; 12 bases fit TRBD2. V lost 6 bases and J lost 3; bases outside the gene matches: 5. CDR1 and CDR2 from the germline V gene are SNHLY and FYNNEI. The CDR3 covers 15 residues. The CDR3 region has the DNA TGTGCCAGCAGCGCAAGGACTAGCGGGAAAGAGACCCAGTACTTC. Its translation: CASSARTSGKETQYF.

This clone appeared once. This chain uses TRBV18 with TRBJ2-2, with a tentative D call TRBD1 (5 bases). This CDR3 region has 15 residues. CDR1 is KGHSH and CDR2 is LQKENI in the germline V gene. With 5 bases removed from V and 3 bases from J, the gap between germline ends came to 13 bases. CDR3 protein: CASSRAGRDTGELFF. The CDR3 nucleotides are TGTGCCAGCTCAAGGGCTGGCAGGGACACCGGGGAGCTGTTTTTT.

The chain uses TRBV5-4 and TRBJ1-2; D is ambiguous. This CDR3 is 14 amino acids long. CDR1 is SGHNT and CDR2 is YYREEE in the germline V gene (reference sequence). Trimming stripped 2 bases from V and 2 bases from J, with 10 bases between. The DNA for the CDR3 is TGTGCCAGCAGCTTTGCTGGGATGAACTATGGCTACACCTTC. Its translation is CASSFAGMNYGYTF.

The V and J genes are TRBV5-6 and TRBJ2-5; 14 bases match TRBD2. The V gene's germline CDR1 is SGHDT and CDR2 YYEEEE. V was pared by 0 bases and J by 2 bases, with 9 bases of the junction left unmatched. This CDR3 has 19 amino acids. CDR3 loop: CASSLGGLAGGGRQETQYF. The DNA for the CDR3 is TGTGCCAGCAGCTTGGGCGGACTAGCGGGAGGTGGGAGGCAAGAGACCCAGTACTTC.

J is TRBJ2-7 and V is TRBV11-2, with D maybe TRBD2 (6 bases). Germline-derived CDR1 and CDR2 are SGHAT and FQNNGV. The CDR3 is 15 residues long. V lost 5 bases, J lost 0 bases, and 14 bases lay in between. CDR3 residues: CASSLPGLTSYEQYF. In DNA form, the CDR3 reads TGTGCCAGCAGCCTCCCGGGACTTACCTCCTACGAGCAGTACTTC.

Here the CDR3 DNA reads TGTGCCAGCAGTGTAACAGGGGATACAGATACGCAGTATTTT. This encodes CASSVTGDTDTQYF. The chain uses TRBV28 and TRBJ2-3, with 7 bases aligning to TRBD1. The germline V gene encodes CDR1 MDHEN and CDR2 SYDVKM. This CDR3 comprises 14 residues. The trim removed 5 bases at V and 3 bases at J, leaving 5 bases unmatched. The variable domain in full, with the rest retrieved from reference TRBV28 and TRBJ2-3, is DVKVTQSSRYLVKRTGEKVFLECVQDMDHENMFWYRQDPGLGLRLIYFSYDVKMKEKGDIPEGYSVSREKKERFSLILESASTNQTSMYLCASSVTGDTDTQYFGPGTRLTVL.

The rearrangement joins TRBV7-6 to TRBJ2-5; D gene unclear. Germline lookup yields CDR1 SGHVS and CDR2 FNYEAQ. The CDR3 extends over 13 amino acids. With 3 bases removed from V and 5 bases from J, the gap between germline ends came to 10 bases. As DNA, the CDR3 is TGTGCCAGCAGCTTCGCCCGGCGTGAGACCCAGTACTTC. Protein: CASSFARRETQYF.

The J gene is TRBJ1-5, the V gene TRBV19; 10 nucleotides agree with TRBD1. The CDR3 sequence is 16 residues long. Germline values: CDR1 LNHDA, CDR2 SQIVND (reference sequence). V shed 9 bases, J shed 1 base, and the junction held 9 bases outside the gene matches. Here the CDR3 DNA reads TGTGCCAGCGTATGGGGACAGGGGAGCAGCAATCAGCCCCAGCATTTT. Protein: CASVWGQGSSNQPQHF.

Here the CDR3 DNA reads TGCGCCAGCAGCTTTCGGGACGGCACAGATACGCAGTATTTT. It encodes CASSFRDGTDTQYF. The chain is built from TRBV5-1 and TRBJ2-3, with D perhaps assigned TRBD1 or TRBD2 (5 bases each). V was cut by 2 bases and J by 1 base, with 8 bases left in between. The length of the CDR3 is 14 residues. Germline loops: CDR1 SGHRS, CDR2 YFSETQ.

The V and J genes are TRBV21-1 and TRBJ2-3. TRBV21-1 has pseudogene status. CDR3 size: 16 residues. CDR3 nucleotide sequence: TGTGCCAGCAGCTGCCACCGGGACCGCAGAAGGGATACGCAGTATTTT. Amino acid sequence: CASSCHRDRRRDTQYF.

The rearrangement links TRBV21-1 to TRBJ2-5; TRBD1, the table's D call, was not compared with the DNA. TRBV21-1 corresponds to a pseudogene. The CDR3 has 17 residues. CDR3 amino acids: CASSKGPGTGRVETQYF. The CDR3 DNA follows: TGTGCCAGCAGCAAAGGGCCTGGGACAGGACGAGTGGAGACCCAGTACTTC.

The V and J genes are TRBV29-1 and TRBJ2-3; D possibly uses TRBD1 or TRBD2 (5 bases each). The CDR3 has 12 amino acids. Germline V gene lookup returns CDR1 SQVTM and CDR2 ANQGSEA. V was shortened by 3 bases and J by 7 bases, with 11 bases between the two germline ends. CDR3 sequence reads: CSVEGPAHTQYF. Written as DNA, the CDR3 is TGCAGCGTTGAGGGACCGGCGCATACGCAGTATTTT.

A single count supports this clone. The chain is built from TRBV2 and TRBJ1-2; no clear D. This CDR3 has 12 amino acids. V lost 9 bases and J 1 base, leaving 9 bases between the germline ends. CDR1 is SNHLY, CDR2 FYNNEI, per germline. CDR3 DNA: TGTGCCAGTCGCGGGATTAACTATGGCTACACCTTC. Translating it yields CASRGINYGYTF. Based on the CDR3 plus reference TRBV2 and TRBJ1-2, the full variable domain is EPEVTQTPSHQVTQMGQEVILRCVPISNHLYFYWYRQILGQKVEFLVSFYNNEISEKSEIFDDQFSVERPDGSNFTLKIRSTKLEDSAMYFCASRGINYGYTFGSGTRLTVV.

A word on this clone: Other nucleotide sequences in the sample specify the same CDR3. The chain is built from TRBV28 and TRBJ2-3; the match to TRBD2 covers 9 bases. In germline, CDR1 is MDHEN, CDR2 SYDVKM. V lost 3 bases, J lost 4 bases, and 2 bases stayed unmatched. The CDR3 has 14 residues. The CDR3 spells CASSFSGRSDTQYF. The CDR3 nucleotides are TGTGCCAGCAGTTTCAGCGGGAGGTCAGATACGCAGTATTTT.

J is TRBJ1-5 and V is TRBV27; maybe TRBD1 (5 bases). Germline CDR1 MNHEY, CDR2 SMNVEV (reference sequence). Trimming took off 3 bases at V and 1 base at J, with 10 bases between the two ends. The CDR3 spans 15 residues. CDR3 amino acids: CASSLGVGSNQPQHF. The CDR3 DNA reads TGTGCCAGCAGTTTGGGGGTTGGCAGCAATCAGCCCCAGCATTTT.

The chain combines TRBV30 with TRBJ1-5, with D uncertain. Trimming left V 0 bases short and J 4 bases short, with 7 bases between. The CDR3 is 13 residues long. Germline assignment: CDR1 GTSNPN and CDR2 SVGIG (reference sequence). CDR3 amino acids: CAWSVNPNQPQHF. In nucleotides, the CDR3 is TGTGCCTGGAGTGTTAACCCAAATCAGCCCCAGCATTTT.

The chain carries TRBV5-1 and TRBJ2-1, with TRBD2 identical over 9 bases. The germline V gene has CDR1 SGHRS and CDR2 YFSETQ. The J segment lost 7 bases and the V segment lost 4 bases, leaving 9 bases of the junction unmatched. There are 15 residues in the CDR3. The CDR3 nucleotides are TGCGCCAGCAGCAATGGGACTAGCAGGTGGAATGAGCAGTTCTTC. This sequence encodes CASSNGTSRWNEQFF.

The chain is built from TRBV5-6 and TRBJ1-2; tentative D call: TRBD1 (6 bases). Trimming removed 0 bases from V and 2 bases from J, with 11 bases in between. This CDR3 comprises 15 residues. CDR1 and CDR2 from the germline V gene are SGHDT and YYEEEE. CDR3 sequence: CASSLDRGLNYGYTF. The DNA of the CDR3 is TGTGCCAGCAGCTTGGATCGGGGGCTCAACTATGGCTACACCTTC.

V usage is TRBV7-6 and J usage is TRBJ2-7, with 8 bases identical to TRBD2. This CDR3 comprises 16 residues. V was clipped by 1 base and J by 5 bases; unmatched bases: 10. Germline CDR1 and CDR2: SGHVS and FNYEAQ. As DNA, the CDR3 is TGTGCCAGCAGCTTAGGGGGACTAGTTTTCGGGGACGAGCAGTACTTC. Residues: CASSLGGLVFGDEQYF.

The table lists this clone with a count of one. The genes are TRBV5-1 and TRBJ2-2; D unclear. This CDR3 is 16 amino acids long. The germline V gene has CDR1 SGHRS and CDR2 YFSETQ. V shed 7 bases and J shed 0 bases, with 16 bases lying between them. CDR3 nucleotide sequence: TGCGCCAGCTCCCTTGGGGTAGACGCGAACACCGGGGAGCTGTTTTTT. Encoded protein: CASSLGVDANTGELFF.

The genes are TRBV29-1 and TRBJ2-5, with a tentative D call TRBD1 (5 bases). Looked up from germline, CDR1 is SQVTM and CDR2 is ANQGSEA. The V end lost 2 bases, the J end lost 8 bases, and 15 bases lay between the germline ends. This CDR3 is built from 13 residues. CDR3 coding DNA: TGCAGCGTTGAATCGGTATCAGGGCTAACCCAGTACTTC. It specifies CSVESVSGLTQYF.

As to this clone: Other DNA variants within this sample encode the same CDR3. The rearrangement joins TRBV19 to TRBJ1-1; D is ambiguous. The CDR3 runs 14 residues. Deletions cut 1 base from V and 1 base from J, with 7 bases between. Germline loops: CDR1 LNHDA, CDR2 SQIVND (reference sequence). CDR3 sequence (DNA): TGTGCCAGTAGTATAGCCGGAGGGAACACTGAAGCTTTCTTT. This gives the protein CASSIAGGNTEAFF.

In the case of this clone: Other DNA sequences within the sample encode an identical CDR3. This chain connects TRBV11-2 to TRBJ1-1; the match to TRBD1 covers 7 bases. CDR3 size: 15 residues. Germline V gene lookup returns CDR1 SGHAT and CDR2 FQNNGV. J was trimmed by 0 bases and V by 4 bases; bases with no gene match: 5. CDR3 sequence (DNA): TGTGCCAGCAGCTCCGCGGGACAGCTGAACACTGAAGCTTTCTTT. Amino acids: CASSSAGQLNTEAFF.

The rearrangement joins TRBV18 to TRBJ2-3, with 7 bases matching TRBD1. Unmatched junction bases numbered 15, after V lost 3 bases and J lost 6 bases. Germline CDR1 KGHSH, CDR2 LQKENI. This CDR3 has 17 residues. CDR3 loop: CASSPPRGTDEVDTQYF. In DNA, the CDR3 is TGTGCCAGCTCACCGCCCAGAGGGACAGACGAGGTCGATACGCAGTATTTT.

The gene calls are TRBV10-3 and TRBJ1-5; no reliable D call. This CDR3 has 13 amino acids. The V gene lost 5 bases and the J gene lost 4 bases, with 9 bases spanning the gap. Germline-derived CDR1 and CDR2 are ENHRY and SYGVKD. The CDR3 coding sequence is TGTGCCATCAGTTTACAAGAAAATCAGCCCCAGCATTTT. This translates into CAISLQENQPQHF.

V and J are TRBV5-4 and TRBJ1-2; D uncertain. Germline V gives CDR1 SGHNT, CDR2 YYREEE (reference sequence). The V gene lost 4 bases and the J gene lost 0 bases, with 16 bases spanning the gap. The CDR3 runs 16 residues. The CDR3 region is CASSPGFGPSNYGYTF. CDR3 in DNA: TGTGCCAGCAGCCCGGGCTTCGGACCTTCTAACTATGGCTACACCTTC.

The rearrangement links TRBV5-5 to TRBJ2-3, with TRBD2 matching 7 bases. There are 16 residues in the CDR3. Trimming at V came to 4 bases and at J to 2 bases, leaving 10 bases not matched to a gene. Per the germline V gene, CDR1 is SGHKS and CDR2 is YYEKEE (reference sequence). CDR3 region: CASSPRIAGNTDTQYF. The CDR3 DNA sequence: TGTGCCAGCAGCCCCCGAATAGCGGGCAACACAGATACGCAGTATTTT.